Below are 29 T cell receptor beta chains sequenced from a single sample in a study of blood T cell repertoires in COVID-19. Method: immunoSEQ multiplex PCR; TCRdb's copy keeps in-frame clones and lacks some. The data contain fewer than 250,000 clones, around 82% of them singletons. The sample was peripheral blood. These receptors were obtained from a woman aged 70-85 years with acute or convalescent COVID-19.

J is TRBJ1-2 and V is TRBV25-1; 9 bases align to TRBD1. The junction had 12 bases not matched to a gene; V was cut back by 3 bases and J by 4 bases. The germline CDR1 and CDR2 sequences are MGHDK and SYGVNS. The CDR3 runs 17 residues. CDR3 nucleotides: TGTGCCAGCAGTGAGGGACAGGGCTCCCTTATAGGCTATGGCTACACCTTC. Protein: CASSEGQGSLIGYGYTF.

V gene TRBV29-1 combines with J gene TRBJ1-2; weak D call: TRBD1 (6 bases). Germline V gene sequence: CDR1 SQVTM, CDR2 ANQGSEA. The CDR3 covers 16 residues. Trimming left V 6 bases short and J 2 bases short, with 22 bases between. The CDR3, as DNA: TGCAGCGTCGAGCTTGCGATCGGACAGTTAAACTATGGCTACACCTTC. Protein product: CSVELAIGQLNYGYTF.

This sequence joins TRBV6-2 or TRBV6-3 and TRBJ1-1; perhaps TRBD1 as D (5 bases). CDR3 size: 13 residues. The V and J ends lost 6 bases and 5 bases respectively, with 13 bases between them. Germline CDR1 is MNHEY and CDR2 is SVGEGT. CDR3 nucleotide sequence: TGTGCCAGCAGCGGGACTTTTTGGACTGAAGCTTTCTTT. It translates to CASSGTFWTEAFF.

The J gene is TRBJ1-1, the V gene TRBV6-6; 7 bases line up with TRBD1. The CDR3 is 15 residues long. V gave up 2 bases and J gave up 3 bases; unmatched junction bases: 6. Germline lookup yields CDR1 MNHNY and CDR2 SVGAGI (reference sequence). CDR3 in DNA: TGTGCCAGCAGTTACACTTCCAGGGGGGACACTGAAGCTTTCTTT. Amino acid sequence: CASSYTSRGDTEAFF.

About this clone itself: The limits of the CDR3 on the DNA are not certain, so only TCRdb's listed CDR3 is given. The chain couples TRBV28 to TRBJ2-7; the table names TRBD1, a call not compared with the DNA. The CDR3 sequence runs 14 residues, both termini included. Germline CDR1 and CDR2: MDHEN and SYDVKM. The CDR3 loop is CASSFLAGRHEQYF.

The V and J genes are TRBV6-5 and TRBJ2-5; TRBD2 matches at 11 bases. The CDR3 length is 15 residues. Germline values: CDR1 MNHEY, CDR2 SVGAGI. V was pared by 5 bases and J by 0 bases, with 2 bases of the junction left unmatched. In nucleotides, the CDR3 is TGTGCCAGCAGTCTAGCGGGGGGTTACCAAGAGACCCAGTACTTC. Its protein is CASSLAGGYQETQYF.

This clone has just a few counts. V usage is TRBV5-6 and J usage is TRBJ1-2, with TRBD1 matching over 8 bases. Germline lookup yields CDR1 SGHDT and CDR2 YYEEEE. This CDR3 comprises 15 residues. With V trimmed by 4 bases and J by 4 bases, 9 bases remained unmatched. DNA of the CDR3: TGTGCCAGCAGCCCATCAGACAGGGGCCTCTATGGCTACACCTTC. This gives the protein CASSPSDRGLYGYTF.

V and J are TRBV14 and TRBJ1-3, with TRBD1 matching over 9 bases. CDR1 is SGHDN and CDR2 is FVKESK in the germline V gene. The CDR3 contains 16 residues. The J segment lost 1 base and the V segment lost 2 bases, leaving 3 bases of the junction unmatched. Here the CDR3 DNA reads TGTGCCAGCAGCCAACCTGGGACAGGGTCTGGAAACACCATATATTTT. Its translation is CASSQPGTGSGNTIYF.

The chain couples TRBV12-3 or TRBV12-4 to TRBJ2-5; D not resolved. This CDR3 has 13 amino acids. The V end was cut by 3 bases, the J end by 5 bases, with 10 bases between. The CDR3 loop reads CASSLALRETQYF. DNA of the CDR3: TGTGCCAGCAGTTTGGCCCTCCGCGAGACCCAGTACTTC.

This chain connects TRBV10-3 to TRBJ2-2; 12 bases map to TRBD1. CDR1 ENHRY and CDR2 SYGVKD come from the germline V gene. Trimming at V came to 3 bases and at J to 7 bases, leaving 6 bases not matched to a gene. This CDR3 comprises 16 residues. CDR3: CAISDGTGGADGELFF. CDR3 nucleotide sequence: TGTGCCATCAGTGACGGGACAGGGGGCGCGGACGGGGAGCTGTTTTTT.

This clone was seen just once. This rearrangement joins TRBV5-1 to TRBJ1-3; D is ambiguous. Germline assignment: CDR1 SGHRS and CDR2 YFSETQ. This CDR3 is 14 amino acids long. The germline V and J ends were trimmed by 4 bases and 0 bases, with 8 bases remaining between them. The CDR3 sequence is CASSPRHSGNTIYF. CDR3 DNA sequence: TGCGCCAGCAGCCCGCGGCACTCTGGAAACACCATATATTTT. Combining the CDR3 with reference TRBV5-1 and TRBJ1-3 gives the whole variable domain KAGVTQTPRYLIKTRGQQVTLSCSPISGHRSVSWYQQTPGQGLQFLFEYFSETQRNKGNFPGRFSGRQFSNSRSEMNVSTLELGDSALYLCASSPRHSGNTIYFGEGSWLTVV.

The V and J genes are TRBV7-2 and TRBJ1-1; 7 nucleotides line up with TRBD1. The CDR3 consists of 16 residues. V trimming: 6 bases; J trimming: 1 base; junction bases outside the gene matches: 11. Germline CDR1 reads SGHTA; CDR2 reads FQGNSA. The CDR3: CASRPTGSSGNTEAFF. In DNA, the CDR3 is TGTGCCAGCAGGCCGACAGGGTCATCGGGGAACACTGAAGCTTTCTTT.

As DNA, the CDR3 is TGTGCCAGCAGCTTAGCGGGGGGGCTTGAAGCTTTCTTT. It encodes CASSLAGGLEAFF. This rearrangement joins TRBV7-2 to TRBJ1-1, with D possibly being TRBD1 (6 bases). The germline V gene encodes CDR1 SGHTA and CDR2 FQGNSA. V dropped 0 bases and J dropped 7 bases, with 9 bases sitting between them. The CDR3 sequence is 13 residues long.

The rearrangement links TRBV18 to TRBJ2-5, with D tentatively TRBD1 (5 bases). CDR1 KGHSH and CDR2 LQKENI come from the germline V gene. With 1 base removed from V and 1 base from J, the gap between germline ends came to 10 bases. The CDR3 runs 15 residues. The DNA of the CDR3 is TGTGCCAGCTCACCACGGTTAAGGGGCCAAGAGACCCAGTACTTC. Amino acids: CASSPRLRGQETQYF.

V is TRBV10-2 and J is TRBJ1-1, with D unresolved. This CDR3 has 10 amino acids. Germline V gives CDR1 WSHSY, CDR2 SAAADI. V gave up 8 bases and J gave up 7 bases, with 8 bases separating them. The CDR3 coding sequence is TGCGCCAGCGGGTCGGGTGAAGCTTTCTTT. This encodes CASGSGEAFF.

The gene calls are TRBV19 and TRBJ1-1; 7 positions match TRBD1. With V trimmed by 5 bases and J by 0 bases, 6 bases remained unmatched. Germline CDR1 LNHDA, CDR2 SQIVND (reference sequence). CDR3 length: 15 amino acids. CDR3 sequence: CASSLRDSLNTEAFF. Here the CDR3 DNA reads TGTGCCAGTAGTTTAAGGGACAGTTTGAACACTGAAGCTTTCTTT. Full variable domain (missing parts from reference TRBV19 and TRBJ1-1): DGGITQSPKYLFRKEGQNVTLSCEQNLNHDAMYWYRQDPGQGLRLIYYSQIVNDFQKGDIAEGYSVSREKKESFPLTVTSAQKNPTAFYLCASSLRDSLNTEAFFGQGTRLTVV.

J is TRBJ1-6 and V is TRBV27; weak D call: TRBD1 (6 bases). V lost 6 bases, J lost 0 bases, and 12 bases lay in between. CDR1 MNHEY and CDR2 SMNVEV come from the germline V gene (reference sequence). This CDR3 has 16 residues. This CDR3 is CASRLQGYSYNSPLHF. The CDR3 coding sequence is TGTGCCAGCAGATTACAGGGTTACTCCTATAATTCACCCCTCCACTTT.

The chain combines TRBV5-6 with TRBJ2-1; 11 positions match TRBD1. The CDR3 is 15 amino acids. The germline CDR1 and CDR2 sequences are SGHDT and YYEEEE. Trimming cost V 0 bases and J 6 bases; bases outside gene matches: 2. CDR3 region: CASSLGGTGGNEQFF. The CDR3 DNA is TGTGCCAGCAGCTTGGGCGGGACAGGGGGCAATGAGCAGTTCTTC.

CDR3 sequence reads: CASRGTGPPGEQYF. CDR3 DNA: TGTGCCAGCAGAGGGACAGGACCCCCAGGCGAGCAGTACTTC. The chain links TRBV3-1 (or the pseudogene TRBV3-2) to TRBJ2-7; TRBD1 agrees at 8 bases. The V gene end was trimmed by 6 bases and the J gene end by 6 bases; junction bases not matched to a gene: 10. Germline CDR1 reads LGHDT; CDR2 reads YNNKEL (reference sequence). The CDR3 is 14 residues long.

V and J are TRBV3-1 (or the pseudogene TRBV3-2) and TRBJ2-4; D is possibly TRBD2 (5 bases). V was shortened by 5 bases and J by 6 bases, with 11 bases between the two germline ends. From germline, CDR1 is LGHDT and CDR2 YNNKEL (reference sequence). The CDR3 consists of 13 residues. The CDR3 is CASSTIEGNIQYF. For the CDR3, the DNA is TGTGCCAGCAGCACTATAGAGGGAAACATTCAGTACTTC.

This clone was picked up a small number of times. The CDR3 DNA is TGTGCCAGCAGTGAAGGGGGCGCCTATGGCTACACCTTC. Translated: CASSEGGAYGYTF. This sequence joins TRBV6-1 and TRBJ1-2, with a possible D match to TRBD1 (5 bases). The CDR3 covers 13 residues. Trimming shortened V by 1 base and J by 4 bases, and 7 bases separated the two germline ends. The germline V gene has CDR1 MNHNS and CDR2 SASEGT.

V and J are TRBV25-1 and TRBJ2-1; 8 bases match TRBD1. The germline V gene has CDR1 MGHDK and CDR2 SYGVNS. With 7 bases clipped from V and 7 bases from J, the junction kept 12 bases outside the gene matches. The CDR3 consists of 15 residues. CDR3 residues: CASTALLGTGNEQFF. CDR3 nucleotide sequence: TGTGCCAGCACGGCCCTTCTCGGGACAGGAAATGAGCAGTTCTTC.

The rearrangement joins TRBV7-2 to TRBJ1-5; perhaps TRBD1 as D (6 bases). Germline lookup yields CDR1 SGHTA and CDR2 FQGNSA. CDR3 size: 14 residues. V was shortened by 2 bases and J by 4 bases, with 9 bases between the two germline ends. CDR3 residues: CASSLTTGNQPQHF. For the CDR3, the DNA is TGTGCCAGCAGCTTAACAACAGGGAATCAGCCCCAGCATTTT.

This rearrangement joins TRBV5-4 to TRBJ1-3; a possible D gene is TRBD1 (6 bases). Looked up from germline, CDR1 is SGHNT and CDR2 is YYREEE (reference sequence). The CDR3 runs to 16 residues. Between the trimmed V and J ends, which lost 7 bases and 4 bases, there was a span of 21 bases. DNA of the CDR3: TGTGCCAGCTGGACTTCCGAGGCCAGGGGAGGAAACACCATATATTTT. Amino acids: CASWTSEARGGNTIYF.

Comment on this clone: Different DNA sequences within this sample yield the same CDR3. The chain is built from TRBV6-5 and TRBJ1-1; D may be TRBD1 (5 bases). V was clipped by 0 bases and J by 6 bases, with 8 bases between them. This CDR3 has 13 amino acids. Germline values: CDR1 MNHEY, CDR2 SVGAGI. The CDR3 bases are TGTGCCAGCAGTTACTCCACAGGCCCTGAAGCTTTCTTT. Translation: CASSYSTGPEAFF.

This sequence joins TRBV11-2 and TRBJ2-7, with 7 bases that match TRBD2. V shed 4 bases and J 0 bases; nucleotides not matched to a gene: 6. The CDR3 totals 15 residues. Germline values: CDR1 SGHAT, CDR2 FQNNGV. The chain's CDR3 is CASSYPAGTSYEQYF. The CDR3 DNA reads as TGTGCCAGCAGCTACCCAGCGGGGACCTCCTACGAGCAGTACTTC.

This clone was observed a single time. This rearrangement joins TRBV28 to TRBJ2-7, with 10 bases identical to TRBD1. Germline V lookup: CDR1 MDHEN, CDR2 SYDVKM. The trim removed 3 bases at V and 5 bases at J, leaving 4 bases unmatched. This CDR3 is 14 amino acids long. The CDR3 reads CASSFRDRGHEQYF. CDR3 coding DNA: TGTGCCAGCAGTTTCAGGGACAGGGGTCACGAGCAGTACTTC.

V gene TRBV4-1 combines with J gene TRBJ1-2; D ambiguous. CDR1 and CDR2 (germline): MGHRA, YSYEKL. The CDR3 consists of 15 residues. The germline V and J ends were trimmed by 5 bases and 2 bases, with 15 bases remaining between them. The CDR3 loop reads CASSSQAGANYGYTF. The CDR3 coding sequence is TGCGCCAGCAGCTCGCAGGCAGGCGCAAACTATGGCTACACCTTC.

V is TRBV19 and J is TRBJ1-2; no definite D call. V was shortened by 3 bases and J by 4 bases, with 9 bases between the two germline ends. CDR1 LNHDA and CDR2 SQIVND come from the germline V gene (reference sequence). This CDR3 has 13 amino acids. In nucleotides, the CDR3 is TGTGCCAGTAGTATGGCGGGGTTCTATGGCTACACCTTC. This sequence encodes CASSMAGFYGYTF.